A selection of T cell receptor beta chains follows, all from one sample in a study of blood T cell repertoires in COVID-19. Sequencing used immunoSEQ multiplex PCR; TCRdb keeps in-frame clones, though not all of them. This sample carries roughly 190,000 clones, about four fifths of them seen once, and the ten largest clones take 2.9%. The source material was peripheral blood. These receptors all come from a man aged 50 to 59 with active or convalescent COVID-19. The CDR3 runs from the conserved cysteine through the conserved F or W. A D gene is named only where the DNA matches it firmly. Not every row has a clone size; where given, it reads once, few, many or a size class.

TRBV7-2	TRBD1	TRBJ1-2	-	TGTGCCAGCAGCTTCCTGACAGGGACTGATGGCTACACCTTC	CASSFLTGTDGYTF
TRBV19	-	TRBJ1-2	few	TGTGCCAGTAGTGGGGGGACCTATGGCTACACCTTC	CASSGGTYGYTF
TRBV6-5	TRBD1	TRBJ1-2	-	TGTGCCAGCTCAGTGAGGGGGGACAGATACTATGGCTACACCTTC	CASSVRGDRYYGYTF
TRBV6-2/TRBV6-3	TRBD1	TRBJ1-5	-	TGTGCCAGCAGTTACTCGAGTACAGGGGGCAACGTCGGCAATCAGCCCCAGCATTTT	CASSYSSTGGNVGNQPQHF
TRBV2	TRBD1	TRBJ2-7	-	TGTGCCAGCGACCCCGGGGACAGGGACTACGAGCAGTACTTC	CASDPGDRDYEQYF
TRBV10-1	-	TRBJ2-7	-	TGCGCCAGCAGTGAGGGACTTTCCTACGAGCAGTACTTC	CASSEGLSYEQYF
TRBV5-5	TRBD1	TRBJ2-3	-	TGTGCCAGCAGCTTCAGGACAGGGGTCGATACGCAGTATTTT	CASSFRTGVDTQYF
TRBV6-1	-	TRBJ2-7	-	TGTACGGCCAGCAGGGGGGACTCCTACGAGCAGTACTTC	CTASRGDSYEQYF
TRBV18	-	TRBJ1-6	-	TGTGCCAGCTCACCCGGCGGGGACTCACCCCTCCACTTT	CASSPGGDSPLHF
TRBV5-1	TRBD2	TRBJ2-5	-	TGCGCCAGCAGCTTGAGCGGGGAAGAGACCCAGTACTTC	CASSLSGEETQYF